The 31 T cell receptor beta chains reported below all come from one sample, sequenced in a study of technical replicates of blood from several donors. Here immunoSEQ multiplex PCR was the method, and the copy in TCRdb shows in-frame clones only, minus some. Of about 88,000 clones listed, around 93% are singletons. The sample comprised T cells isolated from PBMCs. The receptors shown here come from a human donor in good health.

This chain's CDR3 is CASSRGTANQPQHF. The CDR3 nucleotides read TGTGCCAGCAGCCGAGGGACAGCGAATCAGCCCCAGCATTTT. J is TRBJ1-5 and V is TRBV11-2; 7 nucleotides agree with TRBD1. The CDR3 loop spans 14 amino acids. The germline V gene encodes CDR1 SGHAT and CDR2 FQNNGV. Trimming cost V 5 bases and J 4 bases; bases outside gene matches: 5.

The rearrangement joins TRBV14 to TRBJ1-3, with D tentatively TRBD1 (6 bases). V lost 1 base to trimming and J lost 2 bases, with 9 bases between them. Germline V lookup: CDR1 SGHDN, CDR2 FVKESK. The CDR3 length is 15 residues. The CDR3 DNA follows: TGTGCCAGCAGCCAAGCGGCAGGGGCTGGAAACACCATATATTTT. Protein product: CASSQAAGAGNTIYF.

DNA of the CDR3: TGCGCCAGCAGCCCGCTGAAGGGACAGGGAACCTACGAGCAGTACTTC. Protein: CASSPLKGQGTYEQYF. The chain uses TRBV4-1 and TRBJ2-7; 9 nucleotides agree with TRBD1. Per germline, CDR1 MGHRA and CDR2 YSYEKL. This CDR3 spans 16 amino acids. V gave up 4 bases and J gave up 2 bases; unmatched junction bases: 9.

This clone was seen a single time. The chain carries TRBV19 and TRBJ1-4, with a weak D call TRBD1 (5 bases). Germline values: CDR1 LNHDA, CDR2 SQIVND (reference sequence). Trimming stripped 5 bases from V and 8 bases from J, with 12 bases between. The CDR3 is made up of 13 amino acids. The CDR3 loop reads CASSLRRTEKLFF. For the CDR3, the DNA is TGTGCCAGTAGTCTCCGTCGGACAGAAAAACTGTTTTTT.

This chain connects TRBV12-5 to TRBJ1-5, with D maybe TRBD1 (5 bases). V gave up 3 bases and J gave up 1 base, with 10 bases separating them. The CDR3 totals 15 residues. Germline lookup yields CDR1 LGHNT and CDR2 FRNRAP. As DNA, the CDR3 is TGTGCTAGTGGTTTAGGGGCGGGGAGCAATCAGCCCCAGCATTTT. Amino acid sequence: CASGLGAGSNQPQHF.

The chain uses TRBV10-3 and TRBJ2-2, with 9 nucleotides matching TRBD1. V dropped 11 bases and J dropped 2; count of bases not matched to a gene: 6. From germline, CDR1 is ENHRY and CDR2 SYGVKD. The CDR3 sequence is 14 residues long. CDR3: CAARDRDNTGELFF. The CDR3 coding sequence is TGTGCCGCAAGGGACAGGGATAACACCGGGGAGCTGTTTTTT.

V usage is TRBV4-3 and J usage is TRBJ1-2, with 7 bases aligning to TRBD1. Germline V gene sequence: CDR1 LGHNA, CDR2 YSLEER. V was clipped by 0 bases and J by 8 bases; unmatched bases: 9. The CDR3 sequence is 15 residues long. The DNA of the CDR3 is TGCGCCAGCAGCCAAGACGACAGGGCGAACCAAGGCTACACCTTC. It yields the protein CASSQDDRANQGYTF.

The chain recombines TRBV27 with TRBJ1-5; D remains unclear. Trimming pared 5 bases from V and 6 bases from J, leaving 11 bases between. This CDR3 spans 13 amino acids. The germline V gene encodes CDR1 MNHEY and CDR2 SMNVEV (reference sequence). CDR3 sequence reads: CASSLSFGQPQHF. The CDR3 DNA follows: TGTGCCAGCAGTCTTTCGTTCGGTCAGCCCCAGCATTTT.

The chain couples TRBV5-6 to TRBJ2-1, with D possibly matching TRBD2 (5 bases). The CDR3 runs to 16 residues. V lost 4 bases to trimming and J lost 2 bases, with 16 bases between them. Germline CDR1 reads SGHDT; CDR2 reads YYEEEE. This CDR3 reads CASSRPWSGAYNEQFF. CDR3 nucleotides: TGTGCCAGCAGCCGACCTTGGAGCGGAGCCTACAATGAGCAGTTCTTC.

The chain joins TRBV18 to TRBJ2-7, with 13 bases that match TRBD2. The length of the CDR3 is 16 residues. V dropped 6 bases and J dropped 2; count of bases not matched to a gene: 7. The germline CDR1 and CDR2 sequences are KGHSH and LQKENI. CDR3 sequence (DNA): TGTGCCAGCTCCCCCGGAGGACTAGCGGGAGCCTACGAGCAGTACTTC. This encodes CASSPGGLAGAYEQYF.

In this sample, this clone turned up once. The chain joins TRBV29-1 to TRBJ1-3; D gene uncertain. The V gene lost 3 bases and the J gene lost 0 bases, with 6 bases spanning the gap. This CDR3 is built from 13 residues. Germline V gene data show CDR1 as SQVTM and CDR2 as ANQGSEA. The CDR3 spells CSVERVSGNTIYF. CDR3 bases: TGCAGCGTTGAGAGAGTCTCTGGAAACACCATATATTTT. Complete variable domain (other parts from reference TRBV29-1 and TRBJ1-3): SAVISQKPSRDICQRGTSLTIQCQVDSQVTMMFWYRQQPGQSLTLIATANQGSEATYESGFVIDKFPISRPNLTFSTLTVSNMSPEDSSIYLCSVERVSGNTIYFGEGSWLTVV.

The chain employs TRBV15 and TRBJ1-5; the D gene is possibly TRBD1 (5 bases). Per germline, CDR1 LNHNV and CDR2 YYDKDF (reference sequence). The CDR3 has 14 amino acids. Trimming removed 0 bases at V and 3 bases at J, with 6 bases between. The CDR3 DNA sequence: TGTGCCACCAGCAGAGAACAGGACAATCAGCCCCAGCATTTT. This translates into CATSREQDNQPQHF.

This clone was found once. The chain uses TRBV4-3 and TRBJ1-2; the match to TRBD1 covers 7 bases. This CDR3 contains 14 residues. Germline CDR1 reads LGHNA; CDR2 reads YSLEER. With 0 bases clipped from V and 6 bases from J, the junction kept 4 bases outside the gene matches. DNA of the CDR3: TGCGCCAGCAGCCAAGATAGAGGACAGGATGGCTACACCTTC. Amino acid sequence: CASSQDRGQDGYTF.

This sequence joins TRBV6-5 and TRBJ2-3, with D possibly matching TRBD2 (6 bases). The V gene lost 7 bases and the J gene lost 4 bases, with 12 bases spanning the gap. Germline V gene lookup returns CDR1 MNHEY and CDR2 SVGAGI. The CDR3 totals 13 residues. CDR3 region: CASTGSFADTQYF. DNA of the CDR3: TGTGCCAGCACCGGGAGTTTTGCAGATACGCAGTATTTT.

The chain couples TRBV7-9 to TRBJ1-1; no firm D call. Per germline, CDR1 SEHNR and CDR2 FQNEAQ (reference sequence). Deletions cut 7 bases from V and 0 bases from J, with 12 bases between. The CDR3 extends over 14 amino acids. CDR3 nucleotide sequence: TGTGCCAGCACCCCCAAGTACTTGAACACTGAAGCTTTCTTT. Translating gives CASTPKYLNTEAFF.

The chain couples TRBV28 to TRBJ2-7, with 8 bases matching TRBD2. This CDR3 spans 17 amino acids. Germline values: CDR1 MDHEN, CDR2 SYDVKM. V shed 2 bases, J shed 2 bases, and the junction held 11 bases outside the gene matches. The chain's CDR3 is CASSLGLTSGRPYEQYF. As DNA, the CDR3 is TGTGCCAGCAGTTTAGGGCTTACTAGCGGAAGGCCCTACGAGCAGTACTTC.

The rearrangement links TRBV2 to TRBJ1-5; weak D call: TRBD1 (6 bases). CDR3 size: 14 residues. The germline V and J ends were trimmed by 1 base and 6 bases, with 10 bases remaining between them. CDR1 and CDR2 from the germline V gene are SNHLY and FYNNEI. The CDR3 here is CASSEVAGAQPQHF. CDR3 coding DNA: TGTGCCAGCAGTGAAGTTGCAGGGGCTCAGCCCCAGCATTTT.

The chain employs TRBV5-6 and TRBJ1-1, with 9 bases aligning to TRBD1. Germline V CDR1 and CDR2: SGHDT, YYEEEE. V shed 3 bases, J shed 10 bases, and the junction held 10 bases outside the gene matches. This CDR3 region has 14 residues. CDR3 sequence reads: CASSWDREGLSAFF. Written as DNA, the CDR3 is TGTGCCAGCAGCTGGGACAGGGAAGGACTTTCAGCTTTCTTT.

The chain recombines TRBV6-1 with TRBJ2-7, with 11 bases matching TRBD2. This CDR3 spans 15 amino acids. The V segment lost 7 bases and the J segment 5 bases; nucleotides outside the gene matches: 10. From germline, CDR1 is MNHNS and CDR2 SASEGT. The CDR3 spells CASTRYLAGGNEQYF. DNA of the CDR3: TGTGCCAGCACAAGGTATCTAGCGGGAGGAAACGAGCAGTACTTC.

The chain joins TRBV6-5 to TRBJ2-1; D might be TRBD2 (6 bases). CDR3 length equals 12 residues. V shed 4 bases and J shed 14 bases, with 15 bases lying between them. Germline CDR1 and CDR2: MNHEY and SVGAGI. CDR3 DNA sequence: TGTGCCAGCAGTTCCCGGGACTGGTCCGAGTTCTTC. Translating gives CASSSRDWSEFF.

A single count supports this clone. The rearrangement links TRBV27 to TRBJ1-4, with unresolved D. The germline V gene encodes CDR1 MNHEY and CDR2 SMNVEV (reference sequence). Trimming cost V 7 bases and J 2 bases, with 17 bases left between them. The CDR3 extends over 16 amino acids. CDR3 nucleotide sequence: TGTGCCAGCACCCTTATCTATAGTACTACTAATGAAAAACTGTTTTTT. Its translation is CASTLIYSTTNEKLFF.

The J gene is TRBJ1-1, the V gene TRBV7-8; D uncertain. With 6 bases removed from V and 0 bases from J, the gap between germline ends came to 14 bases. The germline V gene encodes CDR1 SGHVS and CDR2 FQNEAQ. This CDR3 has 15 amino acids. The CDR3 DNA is TGTGCCAGCAGTCAAAACAGTCGCATGAACACTGAAGCTTTCTTT. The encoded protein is CASSQNSRMNTEAFF.

CDR3 sequence: CASSFPGQGFYEQYF. In nucleotides, the CDR3 is TGTGCCAGCAGCTTCCCGGGACAGGGCTTTTACGAGCAGTACTTC. The chain joins TRBV7-9 to TRBJ2-7, with 9 bases that match TRBD1. The junction had 7 bases not matched to a gene; V was cut back by 3 bases and J by 4 bases. The CDR3 is 15 amino acids. Per the germline V gene, CDR1 is SEHNR and CDR2 is FQNEAQ (reference sequence).

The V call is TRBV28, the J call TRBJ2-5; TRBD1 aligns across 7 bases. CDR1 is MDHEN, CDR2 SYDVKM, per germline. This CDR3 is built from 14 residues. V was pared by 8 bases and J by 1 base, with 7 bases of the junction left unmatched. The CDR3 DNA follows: TGTGCCAGCCTTAACAGGGGCATCCAAGAGACCCAGTACTTC. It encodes CASLNRGIQETQYF.

The CDR3 loop is CASSPAPDPSYEQYF. In DNA form, the CDR3 reads TGTGCCAGCAGCCCAGCGCCAGATCCCTCCTACGAGCAGTACTTC. The V and J genes are TRBV4-2 and TRBJ2-7; D is unresolved. The CDR3 is 15 amino acids. V was clipped by 4 bases and J by 0 bases, with 13 bases between them. Germline assignment: CDR1 LGHNA and CDR2 YNFKEQ.

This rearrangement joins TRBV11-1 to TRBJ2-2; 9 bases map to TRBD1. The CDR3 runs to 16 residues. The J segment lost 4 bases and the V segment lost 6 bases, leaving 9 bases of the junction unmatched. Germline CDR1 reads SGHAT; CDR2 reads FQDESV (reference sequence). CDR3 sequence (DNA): TGTGCCAGCAGTAGAGCGACAGGGGGAGGCACCGGGGAGCTGTTTTTT. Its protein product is CASSRATGGGTGELFF.

The CDR3 is CASRGDREINEQFF. CDR3 nucleotide sequence: TGTGCCAGTAGAGGAGACAGGGAAATCAATGAGCAGTTCTTC. V is TRBV19 and J is TRBJ2-1; 7 bases agree with TRBD1. From germline, CDR1 is LNHDA and CDR2 SQIVND (reference sequence). Trimming removed 6 bases from V and 6 bases from J; junction bases left unmatched: 8. The CDR3 loop spans 14 amino acids. The variable domain in full, completed from reference TRBV19 and TRBJ2-1, reads DGGITQSPKYLFRKEGQNVTLSCEQNLNHDAMYWYRQDPGQGLRLIYYSQIVNDFQKGDIAEGYSVSREKKESFPLTVTSAQKNPTAFYLCASRGDREINEQFFGPGTRLTVL.

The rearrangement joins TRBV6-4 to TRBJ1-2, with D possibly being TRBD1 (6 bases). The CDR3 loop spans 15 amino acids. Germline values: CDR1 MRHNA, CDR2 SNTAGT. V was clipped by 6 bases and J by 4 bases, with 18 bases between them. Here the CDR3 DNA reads TGTGCCAGCAGAACCTCCACAGGGATTCCCTATGGCTACACCTTC. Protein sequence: CASRTSTGIPYGYTF.

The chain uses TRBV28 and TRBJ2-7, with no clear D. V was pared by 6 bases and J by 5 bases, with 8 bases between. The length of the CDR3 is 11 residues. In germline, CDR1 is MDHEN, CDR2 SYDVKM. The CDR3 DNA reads TGTGCCAGCAGCTACGTACACGAGCAGTACTTC. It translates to CASSYVHEQYF.

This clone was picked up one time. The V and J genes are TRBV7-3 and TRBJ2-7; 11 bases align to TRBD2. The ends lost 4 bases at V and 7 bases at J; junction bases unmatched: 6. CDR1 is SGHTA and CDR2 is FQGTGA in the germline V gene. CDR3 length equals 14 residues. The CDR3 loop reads CASSSGLAVGEQYF. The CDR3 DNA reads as TGTGCCAGCAGCTCGGGACTAGCGGTAGGAGAGCAGTACTTC.

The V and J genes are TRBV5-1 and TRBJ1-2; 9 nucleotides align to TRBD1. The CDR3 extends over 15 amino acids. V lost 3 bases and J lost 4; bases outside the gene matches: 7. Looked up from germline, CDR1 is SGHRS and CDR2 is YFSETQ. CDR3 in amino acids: CASSSRTGASYGYTF. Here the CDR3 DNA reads TGCGCCAGCAGCTCCCGGACAGGGGCGAGCTATGGCTACACCTTC.